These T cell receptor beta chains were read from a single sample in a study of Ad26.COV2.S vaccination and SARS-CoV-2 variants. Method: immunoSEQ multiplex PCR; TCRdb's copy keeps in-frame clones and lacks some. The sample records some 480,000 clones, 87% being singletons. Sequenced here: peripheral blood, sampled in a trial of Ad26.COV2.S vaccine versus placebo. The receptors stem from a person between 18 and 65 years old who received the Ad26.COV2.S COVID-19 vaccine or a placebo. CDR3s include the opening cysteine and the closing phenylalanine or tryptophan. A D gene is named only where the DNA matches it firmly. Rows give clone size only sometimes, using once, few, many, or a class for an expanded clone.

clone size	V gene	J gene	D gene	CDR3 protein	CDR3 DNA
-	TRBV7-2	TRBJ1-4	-	CASSFGGSYEKLFF	TGTGCCAGCAGCTTTGGGGGTTCCTATGAAAAACTGTTTTTT
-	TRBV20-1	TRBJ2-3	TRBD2	CSASSGNADTQYF	TGCAGTGCAAGTAGCGGGAACGCAGATACGCAGTATTTT
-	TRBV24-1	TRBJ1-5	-	CATSPRTVKQPQHF	TGTGCCACCAGTCCGCGGACAGTTAAACAACCCCAGCATTTT
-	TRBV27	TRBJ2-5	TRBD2	CASGGGRYF	TGTGCCAGCGGGGGGGGAAGATACTTC
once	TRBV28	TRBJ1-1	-	CASRPTGNTEAFF	TGTGCCAGCAGACCCACAGGGAACACTGAAGCTTTCTTT
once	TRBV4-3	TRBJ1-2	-	CASSQGRNYGYTF	TGCGCCAGCAGCCAAGGACGGAACTATGGCTACACCTTC
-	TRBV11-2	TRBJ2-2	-	CASSLMRGRGTGELFF	TGTGCCAGCAGCTTAATGAGGGGTCGAGGCACCGGGGAGCTGTTTTTT
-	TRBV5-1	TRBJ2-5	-	CASSWDFRGQETQYF	TGCGCCAGCAGCTGGGACTTCCGGGGCCAAGAGACCCAGTACTTC
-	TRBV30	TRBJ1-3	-	CAWRRGSGNTIYF	TGTGCCTGGAGGCGAGGTTCGGGAAACACCATATATTTT
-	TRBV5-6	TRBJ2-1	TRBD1	CASSRAGQGLDNEQFF	TGTGCCAGCAGCCGAGCGGGACAGGGACTTGACAATGAGCAGTTCTTC
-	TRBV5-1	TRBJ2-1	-	CASSLDEGGEQFF	TGCGCCAGCAGCTTGGACGAGGGAGGTGAGCAGTTCTTC
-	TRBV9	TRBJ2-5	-	CASSVATAGSETQYF	TGTGCCAGCAGCGTAGCTACGGCAGGGAGCGAGACCCAGTACTTC
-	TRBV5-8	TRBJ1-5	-	CASSLLGSNQPQHF	TGTGCCAGCAGCTTGTTAGGGAGCAATCAGCCCCAGCATTTT
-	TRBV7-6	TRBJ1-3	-	CASSLDRLNSGNTIYF	TGTGCCAGCAGCTTAGACAGGTTAAACTCTGGAAACACCATATATTTT
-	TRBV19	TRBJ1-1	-	CASSIGRAGEAFF	TGTGCCAGTAGTATCGGCAGGGCAGGTGAAGCTTTCTTT
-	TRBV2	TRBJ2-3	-	CASRRGLAGDTQYF	TGTGCCAGCAGACGAGGACTCGCGGGAGATACGCAGTATTTT
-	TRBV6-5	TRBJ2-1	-	CASSYSGRGGEQFF	TGTGCCAGCAGTTACTCGGGCAGGGGAGGTGAGCAGTTCTTC
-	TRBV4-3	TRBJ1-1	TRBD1	CASSQVTGVGTEAFF	TGCGCCAGCAGCCAAGTGACAGGGGTAGGCACTGAAGCTTTCTTT
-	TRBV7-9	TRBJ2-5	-	CASSGEGVLQETQYF	TGTGCCAGCAGCGGCGAGGGGGTGCTACAAGAGACCCAGTACTTC
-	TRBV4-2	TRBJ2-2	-	CASSQGGGKEGELFF	TGTGCCAGCAGCCAAGGGGGCGGAAAAGAAGGGGAGCTGTTTTTT
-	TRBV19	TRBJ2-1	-	CASRVGRSYNEQFF	TGTGCCAGTAGAGTCGGGCGCTCCTACAATGAGCAGTTCTTC
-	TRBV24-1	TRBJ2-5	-	CATSEWLGGAETQYF	TGTGCCACCAGTGAATGGTTAGGGGGAGCAGAGACCCAGTACTTC
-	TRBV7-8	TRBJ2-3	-	CASSLGVLGGADTQYF	TGTGCCAGCAGCTTAGGGGTCCTCGGCGGGGCAGATACGCAGTATTTT
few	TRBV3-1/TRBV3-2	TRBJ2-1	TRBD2	CASSQVGTSTYNEQFF	TGTGCCAGCAGCCAAGTAGGGACTAGCACCTACAATGAGCAGTTCTTC
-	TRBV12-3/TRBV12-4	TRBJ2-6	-	CASSNPGANVLTF	TGTGCCAGCAGCAACCCTGGGGCCAACGTCCTGACTTTC
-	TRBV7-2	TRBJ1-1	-	CASSLSRANTEAFF	TGTGCCAGCAGCTTAAGTAGGGCGAACACTGAAGCTTTCTTT
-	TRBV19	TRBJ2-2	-	CASSPRPTGLVGELFF	TGTGCCAGTAGCCCCCGGCCTACAGGGTTGGTCGGGGAGCTGTTTTTT
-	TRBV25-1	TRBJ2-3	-	CASTPIGWISTDTQYF	TGTGCCAGCACCCCTATCGGGTGGATAAGCACAGATACGCAGTATTTT
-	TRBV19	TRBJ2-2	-	CASSISLAGELFF	TGTGCCAGTAGTATTTCGCTAGCCGGGGAGCTGTTTTTT
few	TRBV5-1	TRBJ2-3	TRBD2	CASSSLAGGQDTQYF	TGCGCCAGCAGCTCCCTAGCGGGAGGCCAAGATACGCAGTATTTT
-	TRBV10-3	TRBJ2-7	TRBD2	CAISAGGLVGYEQYF	TGTGCCATCAGCGCTGGGGGACTAGTCGGCTACGAGCAGTACTTC
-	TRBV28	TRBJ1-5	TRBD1	CASSPRVGRGLQPQHF	TGTGCCAGCAGTCCACGGGTGGGCAGGGGGCTTCAGCCCCAGCATTTT
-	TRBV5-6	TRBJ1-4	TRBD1	CASSLFARGRTNEKLFF	TGTGCCAGCAGCTTGTTCGCCAGGGGGCGAACTAATGAAAAACTGTTTTTT